The T cell receptor beta chain under discussion was sequenced for a study of regulatory T cells in long-lasting Graves disease. General study points: Limited sample numbers may have lowered accuracy.

Germline V gives CDR1 SGHRS, CDR2 YFSETQ. CDR3 length: 14 residues. The junction had 6 bases not matched to a gene; V was cut back by 3 bases and J by 3 bases. Time point noted: newly diagnosed GD, antithyroid drugs for less than 3 months. The TCR library was made from RNA that had been extracted from PBMCs in TRIzol. CDR3 regions were amplified by Arm-PCR using iRepertoire HTBI primers to build TCR beta libraries. TCRdb re-derived calls from the multiplex PCR reads in MiXCR, one entry per CDR3 protein. This sample has approximately 470,000 distinct CDR3 sequences; roughly 16% occur once, and the top ten carry 12%. As regards this clonotype: Its antigen is unknown.

This sample was also put to use in a study of T cells in Graves' hyperthyroidism and ophthalmopathy. From that paper: Diagnosing involved the use of clinical symptoms, serum thyroxine and TRAb, thyroid ultrasound and orbital computed tomography. With the HTBI primer set, the TCR CDR3 went through a first round of RT-PCR. The model forecast ophthalmopathy, anticipating it by a median around 6.5 months before onset.

The chain recombines TRBV5-1 with TRBJ2-7; 7 bases map to TRBD2. The clonotype was recovered from a man in his forties with Graves disease. The source was peripheral blood mononuclear cells (PBMCs), collected at new diagnosis, from a patient treated with antithyroid drugs. The CDR3 nucleotides are TGCGCCAGCAGCTGGAATCGGGGGGTCTACGAGCAGTACTTC. It translates to CASSWNRGVYEQYF.